This paragraph covers one T cell receptor (beta chain) sequence. Its antigen is unknown. The data were obtained in a study of T cells in Graves' hyperthyroidism and ophthalmopathy. CDR3 length equals 14 residues. Trimming cost V 1 base and J 8 bases, with 10 bases left between them. The V gene's germline CDR1 is KGHDR and CDR2 SFDVKD. Study outcomes and limitations: Most clonotypes expanded in the thyroid (above 0.001) were also present in blood.

RNA transcripts served as the template for amplifying TCR beta CDR3 regions. The study used the HTBI primer set for a first-round RT-PCR of the TCR CDR3. A single record per CDR3 protein comes from TCRdb applying MiXCR to the multiplex PCR reads. The table shows about 590,000 distinct CDR3 sequences, with 15% to 19% occurring only once. Exclusion followed for patients with uncontrolled infection, other autoimmune disease, pregnancy or lactation. The sample consisted of blood. The chain joins TRBV24-1 to TRBJ2-2; D not resolved. This TCR derives from a woman younger than 45 with Graves' hyperthyroidism. CDR3 sequence: CATSDFHLGGELFF. The CDR3 nucleotides read TGTGCCACCAGTGATTTCCACCTTGGTGGGGAGCTGTTTTTT.